This TCR beta chain came from a study of blood T cell repertoires in COVID-19. Source study methods: By means of reference gene primer amplification, nucleated cell counts were estimated. The repertoire was sequenced with immunoSEQ multiplex PCR; TCRdb's copy has only in-frame clones and lacks some. V and J calls and clone size follow that table, whereas D and trimming were derived from the DNA. This repertoire shows 150,000 to 200,000 clones, about 80% found once; its top ten account for about 6.9%. This CDR3 comprises 13 residues. Trimming stripped 2 bases from V and 3 bases from J, with 6 bases between. Germline V gives CDR1 SNHLY, CDR2 FYNNEI.

The specimen was peripheral blood. The chain recombines TRBV2 with TRBJ2-3; D is perhaps TRBD1 (5 bases). This receptor was identified in a man aged 55 to 70 with acute or convalescent COVID-19. CDR3 protein: CASSEQGTDTQYF. In nucleotides, the CDR3 is TGTGCCAGCAGTGAACAGGGAACAGATACGCAGTATTTT.